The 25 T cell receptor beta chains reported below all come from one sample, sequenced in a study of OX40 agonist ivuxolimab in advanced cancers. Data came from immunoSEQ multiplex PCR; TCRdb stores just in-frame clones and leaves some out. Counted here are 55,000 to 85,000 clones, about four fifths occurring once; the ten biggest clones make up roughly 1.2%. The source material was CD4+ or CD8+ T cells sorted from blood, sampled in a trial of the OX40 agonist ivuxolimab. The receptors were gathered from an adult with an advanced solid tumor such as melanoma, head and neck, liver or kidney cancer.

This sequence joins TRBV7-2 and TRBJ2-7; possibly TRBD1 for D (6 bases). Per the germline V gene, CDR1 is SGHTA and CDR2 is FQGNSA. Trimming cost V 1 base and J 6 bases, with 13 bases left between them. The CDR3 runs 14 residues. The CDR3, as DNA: TGTGCCAGCAGCTTAGAAAGAAGAGGGGGCGAGCAGTACTTC. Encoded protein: CASSLERRGGEQYF.

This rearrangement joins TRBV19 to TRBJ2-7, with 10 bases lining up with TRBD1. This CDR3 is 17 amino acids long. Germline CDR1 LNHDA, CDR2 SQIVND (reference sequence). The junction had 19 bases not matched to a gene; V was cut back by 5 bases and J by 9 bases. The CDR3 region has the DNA TGTGCCAGTAGTTTGGGTGCGGGGACAGGGGATCTACGTGTGCAGTACTTC. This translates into CASSLGAGTGDLRVQYF. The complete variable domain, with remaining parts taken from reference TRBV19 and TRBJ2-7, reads DGGITQSPKYLFRKEGQNVTLSCEQNLNHDAMYWYRQDPGQGLRLIYYSQIVNDFQKGDIAEGYSVSREKKESFPLTVTSAQKNPTAFYLCASSLGAGTGDLRVQYFGPGTRLTVT.

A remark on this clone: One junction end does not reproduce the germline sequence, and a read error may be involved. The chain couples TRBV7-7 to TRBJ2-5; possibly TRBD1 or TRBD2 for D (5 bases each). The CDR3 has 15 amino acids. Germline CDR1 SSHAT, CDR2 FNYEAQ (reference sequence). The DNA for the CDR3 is TGTGCTAGCAGCCCGGGACGGGTGTACCAAGAGACCCAGTACTTC. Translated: CASSPGRVYQETQYF. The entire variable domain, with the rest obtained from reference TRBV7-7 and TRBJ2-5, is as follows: GAGVSQSPRYKVTKRGQDVTLRCDPISSHATLYWYQQALGQGPEFLTYFNYEAQPDKSGLPSDRFSAERPEGSISTLTIQRTEQRDSAMYRCASSPGRVYQETQYFGPGTRLLVL.

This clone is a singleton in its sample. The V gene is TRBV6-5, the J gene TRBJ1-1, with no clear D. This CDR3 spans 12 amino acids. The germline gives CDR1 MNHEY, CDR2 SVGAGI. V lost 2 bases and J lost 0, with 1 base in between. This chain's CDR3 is CASSYVNTEAFF. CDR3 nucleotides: TGTGCCAGCAGTTACGTGAACACTGAAGCTTTCTTT.

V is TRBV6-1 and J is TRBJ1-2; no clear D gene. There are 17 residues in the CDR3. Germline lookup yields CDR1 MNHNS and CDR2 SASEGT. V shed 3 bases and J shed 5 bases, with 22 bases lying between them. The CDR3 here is CASSDLGQEGNWYGYTF. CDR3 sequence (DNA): TGTGCCAGCAGTGACCTAGGTCAGGAGGGAAATTGGTATGGCTACACCTTC.

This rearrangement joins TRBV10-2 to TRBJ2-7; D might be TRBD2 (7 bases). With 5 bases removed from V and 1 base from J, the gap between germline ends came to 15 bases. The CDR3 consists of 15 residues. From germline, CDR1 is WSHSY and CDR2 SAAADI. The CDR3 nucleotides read TGCGCCAGCAGTCAGGAGAAGGGGGGGTCCTACGAGCAGTACTTC. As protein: CASSQEKGGSYEQYF.

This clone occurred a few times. The CDR3 DNA is TGTGCCACCCAACTTCAGGAGGGAGGCTACACCTTC. Translated: CATQLQEGGYTF. The V call is TRBV10-3, the J call TRBJ1-2; D is ambiguous. In germline, CDR1 is ENHRY, CDR2 SYGVKD. The CDR3 runs 12 residues. The germline V and J ends were trimmed by 10 bases and 8 bases, with 17 bases remaining between them.

CDR3 bases: TGTGCCAGCAGCGCATCCACCGGGACAATCTATGGCTACACCTTC. Translated: CASSASTGTIYGYTF. The V call is TRBV9, the J call TRBJ1-2, with D perhaps matching TRBD1 (6 bases). Germline CDR1 is SGDLS and CDR2 is YYNGEE. CDR3 length equals 15 residues. Trimming removed 3 bases from V and 4 bases from J, with 16 bases in between.

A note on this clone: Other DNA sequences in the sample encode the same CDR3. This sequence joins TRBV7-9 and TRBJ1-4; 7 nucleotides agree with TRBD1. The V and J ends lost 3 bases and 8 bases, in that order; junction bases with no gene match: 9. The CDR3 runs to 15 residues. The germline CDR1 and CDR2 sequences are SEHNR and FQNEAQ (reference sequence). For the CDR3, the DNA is TGTGCCAGCAGCTTCCGACAGGGTGACGAAGAAAAACTGTTTTTT. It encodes CASSFRQGDEEKLFF.

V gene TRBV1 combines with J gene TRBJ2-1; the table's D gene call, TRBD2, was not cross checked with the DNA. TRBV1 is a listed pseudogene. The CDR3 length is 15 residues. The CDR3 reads CTSSQKTSRHNEQFF. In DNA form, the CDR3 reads TGCACCAGCAGCCAAAAAACTAGCCGCCACAATGAGCAGTTCTTC.

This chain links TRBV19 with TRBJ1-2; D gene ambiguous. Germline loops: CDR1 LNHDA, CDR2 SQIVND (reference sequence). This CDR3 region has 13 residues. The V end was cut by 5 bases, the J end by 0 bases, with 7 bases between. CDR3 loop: CASSYRTNYGYTF. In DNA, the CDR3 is TGTGCCAGTAGTTATCGGACTAACTATGGCTACACCTTC.

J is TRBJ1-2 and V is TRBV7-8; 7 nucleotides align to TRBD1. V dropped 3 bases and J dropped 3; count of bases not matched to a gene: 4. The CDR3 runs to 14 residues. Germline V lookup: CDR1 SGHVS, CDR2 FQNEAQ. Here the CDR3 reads CASSFTDRDYGYTF. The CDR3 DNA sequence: TGTGCCAGCAGCTTCACCGACAGGGACTATGGCTACACCTTC.

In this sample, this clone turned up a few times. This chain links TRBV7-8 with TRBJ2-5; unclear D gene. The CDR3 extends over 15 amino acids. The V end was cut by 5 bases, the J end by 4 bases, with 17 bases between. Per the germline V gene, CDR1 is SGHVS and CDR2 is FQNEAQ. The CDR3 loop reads CASSPRPSMGETQYF. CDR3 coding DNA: TGTGCCAGCAGCCCCAGACCCTCTATGGGAGAGACCCAGTACTTC.

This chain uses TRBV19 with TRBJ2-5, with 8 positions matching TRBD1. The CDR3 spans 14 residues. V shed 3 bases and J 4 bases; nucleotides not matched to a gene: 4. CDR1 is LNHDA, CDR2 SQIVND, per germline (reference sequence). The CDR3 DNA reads TGTGCCAGTAGTATCGGACAGGGAGCAGAGACCCAGTACTTC. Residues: CASSIGQGAETQYF.

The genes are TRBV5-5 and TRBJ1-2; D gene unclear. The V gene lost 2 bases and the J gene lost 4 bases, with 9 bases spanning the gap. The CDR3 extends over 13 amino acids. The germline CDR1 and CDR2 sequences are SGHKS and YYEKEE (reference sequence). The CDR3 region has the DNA TGTGCCAGCAGCTTTGATGGCAGCTATGGCTACACCTTC. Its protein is CASSFDGSYGYTF.

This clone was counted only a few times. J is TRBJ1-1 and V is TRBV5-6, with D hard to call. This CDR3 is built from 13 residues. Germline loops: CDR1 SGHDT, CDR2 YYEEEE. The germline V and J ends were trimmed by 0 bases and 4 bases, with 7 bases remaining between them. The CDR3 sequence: CASSLDWGTEAFF. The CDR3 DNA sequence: TGTGCCAGCAGCTTGGATTGGGGCACTGAAGCTTTCTTT.

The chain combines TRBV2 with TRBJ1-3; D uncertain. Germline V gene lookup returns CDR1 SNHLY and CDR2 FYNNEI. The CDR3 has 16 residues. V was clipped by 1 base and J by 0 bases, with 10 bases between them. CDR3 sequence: CASSEGARNSGNTIYF. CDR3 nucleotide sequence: TGTGCCAGCAGTGAAGGGGCACGTAACTCTGGAAACACCATATATTTT.

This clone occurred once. The CDR3 reads CASSTRQGSTGELFF. Here the CDR3 DNA reads TGTGCCAGCAGTACAAGACAGGGTAGTACCGGGGAGCTGTTTTTT. This chain joins TRBV6-5 and TRBJ2-2; 7 bases are a match to TRBD1. The CDR3 length is 15 residues. Looked up from germline, CDR1 is MNHEY and CDR2 is SVGAGI. V was pared by 5 bases and J by 5 bases, with 8 bases of the junction left unmatched.

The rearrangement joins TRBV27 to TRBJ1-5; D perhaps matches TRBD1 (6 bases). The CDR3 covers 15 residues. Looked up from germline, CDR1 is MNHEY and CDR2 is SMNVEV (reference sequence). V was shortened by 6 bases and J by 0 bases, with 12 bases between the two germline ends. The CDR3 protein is CASRTGPYSNQPQHF. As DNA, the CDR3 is TGTGCCAGCAGGACAGGTCCCTATAGCAATCAGCCCCAGCATTTT.

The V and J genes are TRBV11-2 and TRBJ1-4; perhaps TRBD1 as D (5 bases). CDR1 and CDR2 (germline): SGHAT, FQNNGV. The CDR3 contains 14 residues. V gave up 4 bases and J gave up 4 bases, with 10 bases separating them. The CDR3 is CASSSDSINEKLFF. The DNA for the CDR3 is TGTGCCAGCAGCTCCGACAGCATTAATGAAAAACTGTTTTTT.

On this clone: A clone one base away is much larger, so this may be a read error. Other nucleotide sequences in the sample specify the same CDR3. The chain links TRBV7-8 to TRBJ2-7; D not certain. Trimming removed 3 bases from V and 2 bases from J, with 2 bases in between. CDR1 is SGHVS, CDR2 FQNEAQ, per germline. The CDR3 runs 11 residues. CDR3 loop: CASSLTYEQYF. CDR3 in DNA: TGTGCCAGCAGCTTGACCTACGAGCAGTACTTC.

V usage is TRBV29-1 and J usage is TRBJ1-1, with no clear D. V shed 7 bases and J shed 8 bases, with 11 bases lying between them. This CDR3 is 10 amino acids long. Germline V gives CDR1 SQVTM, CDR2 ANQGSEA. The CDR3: CSGSTSEAFF. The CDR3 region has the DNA TGCAGCGGCAGTACCTCAGAAGCTTTCTTT.

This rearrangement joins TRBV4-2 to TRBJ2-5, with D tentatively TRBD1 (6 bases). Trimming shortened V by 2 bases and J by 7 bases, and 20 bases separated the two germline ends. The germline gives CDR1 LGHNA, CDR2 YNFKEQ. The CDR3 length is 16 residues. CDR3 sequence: CASSQNSLERGRTQYF. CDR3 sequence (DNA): TGTGCCAGCAGCCAAAACTCACTAGAGAGGGGGAGGACCCAGTACTTC.

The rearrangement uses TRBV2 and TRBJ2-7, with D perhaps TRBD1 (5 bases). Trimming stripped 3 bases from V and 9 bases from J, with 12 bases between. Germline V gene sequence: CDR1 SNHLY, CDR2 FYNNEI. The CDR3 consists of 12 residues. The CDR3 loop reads CASSDSQVGQYF. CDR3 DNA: TGTGCCAGCAGTGACTCACAGGTCGGGCAGTACTTC.

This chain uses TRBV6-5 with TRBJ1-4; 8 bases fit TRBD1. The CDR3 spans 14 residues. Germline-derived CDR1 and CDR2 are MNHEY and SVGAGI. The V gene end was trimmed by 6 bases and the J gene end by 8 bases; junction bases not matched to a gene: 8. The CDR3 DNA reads TGTGCCAGCAGCTACGGACAGGGAGTCGAAAAACTGTTTTTT. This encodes CASSYGQGVEKLFF.